These T cell receptor beta chains were read from a single sample in a study of CD8 T cells in ankylosing spondylitis. TCRdb re-called the 5' RACE reads with MiXCR, one entry per CDR3 protein. The table includes 470,000 or so distinct CDR3 sequences, approximately 26% detected once. Sequencing used blood, either unsorted or a sorted T cell fraction (not recorded which). The receptors originated from a male donor with ankylosing spondylitis. Each CDR3 is given with its conserved first and last residue. Each record gives: V gene, J gene, CDR3 protein.

V gene: TRBV2
J gene: TRBJ2-7
CDR3 protein: CASTLQISSYEQYF

V gene: TRBV7-6
J gene: TRBJ1-1
CDR3 protein: CASSPDANTEAFF

V gene: TRBV20-1
J gene: TRBJ2-2
CDR3 protein: CSARGQDNTGELFF

V gene: TRBV12-3/TRBV12-4
J gene: TRBJ2-3
CDR3 protein: CASSLNTGVDTQYF

V gene: TRBV11-2
J gene: TRBJ2-1
CDR3 protein: CASSSSGPSEQFF

V gene: TRBV7-7
J gene: TRBJ2-1
CDR3 protein: CASSLVGTASYNEQFF

V gene: TRBV5-5
J gene: TRBJ1-1
CDR3 protein: CASSLEGIFGGTEAFF

V gene: TRBV12-3/TRBV12-4
J gene: TRBJ1-3
CDR3 protein: CASSRMGTSGNTIYF

V gene: TRBV12-3/TRBV12-4
J gene: TRBJ1-1
CDR3 protein: CASRADRLNTEAFF

V gene: TRBV12-3/TRBV12-4
J gene: TRBJ1-4
CDR3 protein: CASSLRRGQGVEKLFF

V gene: TRBV29-1
J gene: TRBJ2-1
CDR3 protein: CSVTGPSSRYEQFF

V gene: TRBV4-1
J gene: TRBJ2-3
CDR3 protein: CASSLQTRPTDTQYF

V gene: TRBV3-1
J gene: TRBJ2-1
CDR3 protein: CASSPQGPEQFF

V gene: TRBV19
J gene: TRBJ2-3
CDR3 protein: CASSANRGQADTQYF

V gene: TRBV6-1
J gene: TRBJ1-4
CDR3 protein: CASSEGRRNEKLFF

V gene: TRBV7-2
J gene: TRBJ2-2
CDR3 protein: CASSLVFGELFF

V gene: TRBV29-1
J gene: TRBJ2-5
CDR3 protein: CSVGGDRGRETQYF

V gene: TRBV7-2
J gene: TRBJ1-5
CDR3 protein: CASSLIWTGGRQPQHF

V gene: TRBV11-2
J gene: TRBJ2-3
CDR3 protein: CASSTRTGRSGTDTQYF

V gene: TRBV12-3/TRBV12-4
J gene: TRBJ2-4
CDR3 protein: CASSFSTGGKNIQYF

V gene: TRBV2
J gene: TRBJ2-1
CDR3 protein: CASSPRYNEQFF

V gene: TRBV28
J gene: TRBJ2-4
CDR3 protein: CASSLVGLLAKNIQYF

V gene: TRBV20-1
J gene: TRBJ1-1
CDR3 protein: CSARKSYTEAFF

V gene: TRBV12-3/TRBV12-4
J gene: TRBJ1-1
CDR3 protein: CASTPPGQGRAFF

V gene: TRBV2
J gene: TRBJ1-1
CDR3 protein: CASRREQNTEAFF

V gene: TRBV27
J gene: TRBJ1-5
CDR3 protein: CATSGTGGLDQPQHF

V gene: TRBV9
J gene: TRBJ1-6
CDR3 protein: CASSVGVGLNSPLHF

V gene: TRBV3-1
J gene: TRBJ1-3
CDR3 protein: CASSQRAGNTIYF

V gene: TRBV5-6
J gene: TRBJ2-1
CDR3 protein: CASSLNYEQFF

V gene: TRBV7-2
J gene: TRBJ2-1
CDR3 protein: CASSSIGGEQFF

V gene: TRBV24-1
J gene: TRBJ1-3
CDR3 protein: CATSDGTRRIYF

V gene: TRBV29-1
J gene: TRBJ2-7
CDR3 protein: CSVTGQGGREQYF

V gene: TRBV12-3/TRBV12-4
J gene: TRBJ2-1
CDR3 protein: CASSPRTSGRADEQFF

V gene: TRBV12-3/TRBV12-4
J gene: TRBJ2-4
CDR3 protein: CASRRGTSGSKNIQYF

V gene: TRBV10-2
J gene: TRBJ2-3
CDR3 protein: CASTRTSGSTDTQYF

V gene: TRBV10-2
J gene: TRBJ1-6
CDR3 protein: CASSVNGVDYSPLHF

V gene: TRBV5-1
J gene: TRBJ1-1
CDR3 protein: CASTLGRGQNTEAFF

V gene: TRBV11-2
J gene: TRBJ2-5
CDR3 protein: CASSPTDETQYF

V gene: TRBV19
J gene: TRBJ2-3
CDR3 protein: CASSLRQTDTQYF

V gene: TRBV12-3/TRBV12-4
J gene: TRBJ2-1
CDR3 protein: CASTLRGGAYNEQFF

V gene: TRBV18
J gene: TRBJ2-1
CDR3 protein: CASSPANEQFF

V gene: TRBV2
J gene: TRBJ2-7
CDR3 protein: CARSWDSYEQYF

V gene: TRBV4-1
J gene: TRBJ1-2
CDR3 protein: CASSQENRGRSYGYTF

V gene: TRBV7-8
J gene: TRBJ2-1
CDR3 protein: CASSFQLAYNEQFF

V gene: TRBV15
J gene: TRBJ1-6
CDR3 protein: CATSRDWNSPLHF

V gene: TRBV27
J gene: TRBJ1-4
CDR3 protein: CASSPTKGQGVREKLFF

V gene: TRBV11-2
J gene: TRBJ2-1
CDR3 protein: CASSLASFNEQFF

V gene: TRBV18
J gene: TRBJ1-5
CDR3 protein: CASRAEANQPQHF

V gene: TRBV5-1
J gene: TRBJ2-3
CDR3 protein: CASSKAGTGGTDTQYF

V gene: TRBV20-1
J gene: TRBJ2-5
CDR3 protein: CSALLGTSFLTQYF

V gene: TRBV7-2
J gene: TRBJ2-7
CDR3 protein: CASSLVGFDEQYF

V gene: TRBV5-1
J gene: TRBJ2-1
CDR3 protein: CASSLQLAGHNEQFF

V gene: TRBV20-1
J gene: TRBJ2-5
CDR3 protein: CSARDSSQETQYF

V gene: TRBV15
J gene: TRBJ2-1
CDR3 protein: CATSGTSGRQQFF

V gene: TRBV24-1
J gene: TRBJ2-3
CDR3 protein: CATSDPQGFRSTDTQYF

V gene: TRBV24-1
J gene: TRBJ2-3
CDR3 protein: CATSDFSQSTDTQYF

V gene: TRBV5-1
J gene: TRBJ1-2
CDR3 protein: CASSLEADSAGYTF

V gene: TRBV5-1
J gene: TRBJ1-2
CDR3 protein: CASSLGSPADGYTF